Below are 29 T cell receptor beta chains sequenced from a single sample in a study of T cell responses to AZD1222 COVID-19 vaccine (dated by TCRdb to the early 2020s). The protocol used for the library was the immunoSEQ multiplex PCR assay. TCRdb provides this immuneACCESS table in a form limited to in-frame rearrangements. Some clones are lacking; in checked studies, under half of them reflect an unresolved V gene, and why the rest are absent is not known. The sample includes approximately 150,000 clones, with about 93% observed a single time. The top ten clones comprise around 5.1% of the sample. The sample's time point label is to be understood as: baseline before first vaccination. The source material was peripheral blood, sampled on day 0 of AZD1222 vaccination. Receptor source: an adult in good health.

J is TRBJ2-7 and V is TRBV3-1 (or the pseudogene TRBV3-2); 7 bases are a match to TRBD1. Unmatched junction bases numbered 9, after V lost 1 base and J lost 0 bases. The CDR3 runs to 17 residues. Germline CDR1 LGHDT, CDR2 YNNKEL (reference sequence). CDR3 in DNA: TGTGCCAGCAGCCAAGTGAAGACAGGGTTCAGCTCCTACGAGCAGTACTTC. It yields the protein CASSQVKTGFSSYEQYF.

The chain couples TRBV7-2 to TRBJ1-2, with D maybe TRBD1 (6 bases). This CDR3 comprises 15 residues. V shed 3 bases and J shed 4 bases, with 15 bases lying between them. Germline-derived CDR1 and CDR2 are SGHTA and FQGNSA. The CDR3 DNA reads TGTGCCAGCAGCTTCGAGGGGGGTTTCGGCTATGGCTACACCTTC. The encoded protein is CASSFEGGFGYGYTF.

The V gene is TRBV5-5, the J gene TRBJ2-5; 7 nucleotides align to TRBD1. Germline V gene lookup returns CDR1 SGHKS and CDR2 YYEKEE (reference sequence). With V trimmed by 5 bases and J by 3 bases, 1 base remained unmatched. CDR3 size: 12 residues. CDR3 protein: CASSTGEETQYF. The CDR3 bases are TGTGCCAGCAGTACAGGGGAAGAGACCCAGTACTTC.

This chain joins TRBV7-9 and TRBJ2-5; D is possibly TRBD2 (5 bases). Trimming shortened V by 1 base and J by 6 bases, and 12 bases separated the two germline ends. The CDR3 runs to 14 residues. The germline V gene has CDR1 SEHNR and CDR2 FQNEAQ (reference sequence). CDR3 DNA: TGTGCCAGCAGCTTAGAACTTCCGGGGAAGACCCAGTACTTC. Encoded protein: CASSLELPGKTQYF.

For this clone: Within the sample, other DNA sequences also encode this same CDR3. The chain carries TRBV18 and TRBJ1-1, with a tentative D call TRBD1 (5 bases). Germline V gives CDR1 KGHSH, CDR2 LQKENI. V was clipped by 3 bases and J by 4 bases, with 9 bases between them. The CDR3 has 13 amino acids. The chain's CDR3 is CASSPTGGTEAFF. The CDR3 DNA is TGTGCCAGCTCACCCACAGGTGGCACTGAAGCTTTCTTT.

This chain joins TRBV5-1 and TRBJ2-7; 7 bases align to TRBD1. CDR1 SGHRS and CDR2 YFSETQ come from the germline V gene. The CDR3 runs 14 residues. V lost 2 bases and J lost 3; bases outside the gene matches: 5. This CDR3 is CASSFERTGYEQYF. The CDR3 nucleotides read TGCGCCAGCAGCTTTGAACGGACAGGCTACGAGCAGTACTTC.

This clone is a singleton in its sample. The chain combines TRBV18 with TRBJ1-6, with 9 bases identical to TRBD1. CDR1 KGHSH and CDR2 LQKENI come from the germline V gene. The CDR3 runs to 14 residues. The J segment lost 7 bases and the V segment lost 4 bases, leaving 2 bases of the junction unmatched. The CDR3 here is CASSQGQGNSPLHF. Here the CDR3 DNA reads TGTGCCAGCTCACAGGGACAGGGAAATTCACCCCTCCACTTT.

The chain recombines TRBV19 with TRBJ2-7, with 7 bases matching TRBD1. This CDR3 is 15 amino acids long. Germline CDR1 is LNHDA and CDR2 is SQIVND (reference sequence). The trim removed 5 bases at V and 5 bases at J, leaving 12 bases unmatched. This CDR3 reads CASSFQGVGMHEQYF. In DNA, the CDR3 is TGTGCCAGTAGTTTCCAGGGGGTTGGAATGCACGAGCAGTACTTC.

This clone was seen only once. The CDR3 loop is CASSHPPGGGDTQYF. In DNA, the CDR3 is TGTGCCAGCAGCCATCCGCCTGGGGGAGGGGATACGCAGTATTTT. The chain carries TRBV5-4 and TRBJ2-3, with TRBD2 matching 7 bases. CDR1 and CDR2 from the germline V gene are SGHNT and YYREEE (reference sequence). This CDR3 is 15 amino acids long. J was trimmed by 6 bases and V by 4 bases; bases with no gene match: 11.

The chain is built from TRBV4-1 and TRBJ2-7, with 14 bases that match TRBD2. CDR1 and CDR2 from the germline V gene are MGHRA and YSYEKL. This CDR3 comprises 17 residues. The J segment lost 2 bases and the V segment lost 1 base, leaving 4 bases of the junction unmatched. The CDR3 region has the DNA TGCGCCAGCAGCCAAGTGGGACTAGCGGGGGTTACCTACGAGCAGTACTTC. Protein sequence: CASSQVGLAGVTYEQYF.

V usage is TRBV24-1 and J usage is TRBJ2-7, with D perhaps TRBD1 or TRBD2 (5 bases each). Germline V gives CDR1 KGHDR, CDR2 SFDVKD. The CDR3 loop spans 14 amino acids. Trimming took off 7 bases at V and 2 bases at J, with 14 bases between the two ends. As DNA, the CDR3 is TGTGCCACCAGACCGGGACCGGAAACCTACGAGCAGTACTTC. Protein: CATRPGPETYEQYF.

This rearrangement joins TRBV4-1 to TRBJ2-7; 13 bases agree with TRBD2. With 4 bases clipped from V and 5 bases from J, the junction kept 11 bases outside the gene matches. The length of the CDR3 is 17 residues. Per the germline V gene, CDR1 is MGHRA and CDR2 is YSYEKL. Here the CDR3 reads CASSRRLAGGLGNEQYF. DNA for the CDR3: TGCGCCAGCAGCCGCCGACTAGCGGGAGGCCTGGGTAACGAGCAGTACTTC.

The chain has TRBV7-8 and TRBJ2-1; D may be TRBD2 (6 bases). Trimming cost V 5 bases and J 7 bases, with 21 bases left between them. CDR3 length equals 16 residues. From germline, CDR1 is SGHVS and CDR2 FQNEAQ. The DNA of the CDR3 is TGTGCCAGCAGCCGCCTAGGAGGGCCAACCGGGAATGAGCAGTTCTTC. Translated, it gives CASSRLGGPTGNEQFF.

The J gene is TRBJ1-5, the V gene TRBV2; D is ambiguous. CDR3 length: 13 amino acids. Germline V lookup: CDR1 SNHLY, CDR2 FYNNEI. Trimming pared 11 bases from V and 1 base from J, leaving 12 bases between. The CDR3 region has the DNA TGTGCCTACAGCATTGAGAGCAATCAGCCCCAGCATTTT. It encodes CAYSIESNQPQHF.

About this clone: The junction and the germline gene differ at one end; a read error may be behind it. J is TRBJ2-5 and V is TRBV7-7, with 9 positions matching TRBD1. The CDR3 sequence is 13 residues long. CDR1 SSHAT and CDR2 FNYEAQ come from the germline V gene (reference sequence). CDR3 sequence: CASSRGQGETQYF. The CDR3 DNA reads as TGTGCTAGCAGCCGAGGACAGGGGGAGACCCAGTACTTC.

The chain carries TRBV12-3 or TRBV12-4 and TRBJ1-2; D remains ambiguous. V lost 6 bases and J lost 4, with 12 bases in between. The CDR3 length is 13 residues. The CDR3 region is CASSPRTGYGYTF. CDR3 coding DNA: TGTGCCAGCAGCCCACGGACGGGCTATGGCTACACCTTC.

This clone showed up just a few times. The chain has TRBV7-9 and TRBJ2-7; D is possibly TRBD2 (5 bases). Germline V CDR1 and CDR2: SEHNR, FQNEAQ (reference sequence). CDR3 length equals 14 residues. Trimming pared 4 bases from V and 3 bases from J, leaving 13 bases between. The CDR3 loop is CASSWPPGNYEQYF. Here the CDR3 DNA reads TGTGCCAGCAGCTGGCCGCCGGGGAACTACGAGCAGTACTTC.

The chain recombines TRBV7-2 with TRBJ2-3, with 11 bases identical to TRBD2. CDR3 size: 19 residues. After removal of 2 bases from V and 4 bases from J, the junction contained 14 bases not matched to a gene. Germline V gives CDR1 SGHTA, CDR2 FQGNSA. The CDR3 nucleotides are TGTGCCAGCAGCTTAAGGGGCATAGCGGGAGGGCCGGGTCCAGATACGCAGTATTTT. This sequence encodes CASSLRGIAGGPGPDTQYF.

This rearrangement joins TRBV5-8 to TRBJ1-6, with D perhaps matching TRBD1 (5 bases). Trimming pared 2 bases from V and 10 bases from J, leaving 10 bases between. The V gene's germline CDR1 is SGHTS and CDR2 YDEGEE. CDR3 length: 13 residues. This CDR3 is CASSFPGDSPLHF. CDR3 bases: TGTGCCAGCAGCTTCCCGGGGGACTCACCCCTCCACTTT.

The chain employs TRBV11-2 and TRBJ1-2, with TRBD1 matching over 7 bases. Germline CDR1 reads SGHAT; CDR2 reads FQNNGV. The CDR3 covers 15 residues. V shed 5 bases, J shed 8 bases, and the junction held 14 bases outside the gene matches. The CDR3 coding sequence is TGTGCCAGCAGCCCCGCAGGGACAGCCCTGTGGGGCTACACCTTC. Protein product: CASSPAGTALWGYTF.

The chain combines TRBV29-1 with TRBJ1-2, with D hard to call. Trimming pared 7 bases from V and 3 bases from J, leaving 21 bases between. CDR3 length: 15 residues. CDR1 SQVTM and CDR2 ANQGSEA come from the germline V gene. Here the CDR3 DNA reads TGCAGCGCCGTTCTCTGGGAGGCCAGCGACTATGGCTACACCTTC. Encoded protein: CSAVLWEASDYGYTF.

This clone was counted between two and nine times. The chain carries TRBV29-1 and TRBJ1-2, with TRBD1 matching 8 bases. This CDR3 comprises 12 residues. The germline CDR1 and CDR2 sequences are SQVTM and ANQGSEA. Losses at the gene ends were 2 bases for V and 8 bases for J; bases not matched to a gene: 4. CDR3 nucleotides: TGCAGCGTTGAACAGGGGGCAGGGGGCTACACCTTC. Amino acid sequence: CSVEQGAGGYTF.

This chain connects TRBV29-1 to TRBJ2-7, with D tentatively TRBD1 (6 bases). Between the trimmed V and J ends, which lost 4 bases and 3 bases, there was a span of 7 bases. The CDR3 contains 11 residues. Per germline, CDR1 SQVTM and CDR2 ANQGSEA. The CDR3 DNA reads TGCAGCGTTGGCAGGGGCTACGAGCAGTACTTC. It is translated as CSVGRGYEQYF.

This sequence joins TRBV5-4 and TRBJ1-2, with D maybe TRBD1 (6 bases). This CDR3 has 14 residues. V gave up 4 bases and J gave up 2 bases, with 12 bases separating them. CDR1 and CDR2 from the germline V gene are SGHNT and YYREEE (reference sequence). The CDR3 DNA is TGTGCCAGCAGCCCACCCGGACAGAACTATGGCTACACCTTC. This translates into CASSPPGQNYGYTF.

The chain employs TRBV5-6 and TRBJ2-5; 7 nucleotides line up with TRBD1. The germline CDR1 and CDR2 sequences are SGHDT and YYEEEE. This CDR3 contains 16 residues. Trimming cost V 3 bases and J 5 bases; bases outside gene matches: 13. The CDR3, as DNA: TGTGCCAGCAGCTCCTTCGGGACAGCCTATGTGGAGACCCAGTACTTC. Encoded protein: CASSSFGTAYVETQYF.

The rearrangement uses TRBV5-1 and TRBJ1-3, with 9 bases matching TRBD1. The CDR3 has 16 residues. V lost 4 bases and J lost 2; bases outside the gene matches: 7. The germline V gene has CDR1 SGHRS and CDR2 YFSETQ. The CDR3 bases are TGCGCCAGCAGCCCCGAGACAGGGGGAACTGGAAACACCATATATTTT. Translating it yields CASSPETGGTGNTIYF.

V gene TRBV3-1 (or the pseudogene TRBV3-2) combines with J gene TRBJ1-5; TRBD1 is a possible D gene (6 bases). Germline V CDR1 and CDR2: LGHDT, YNNKEL (reference sequence). Trimming removed 1 base at V and 13 bases at J, with 14 bases between. This CDR3 comprises 13 residues. The CDR3 DNA follows: TGTGCCAGCAGCCAAGTATCGGACAGTGAGCAGCATTTT. This sequence encodes CASSQVSDSEQHF.

The rearrangement uses TRBV9 and TRBJ1-1, with a weak D call TRBD1 (5 bases). The ends were cut back, 1 base at V and 4 bases at J, with 23 bases in the middle. The CDR3 has 18 residues. The germline gives CDR1 SGDLS, CDR2 YYNGEE. CDR3 nucleotides: TGTGCCAGCAGCGTAAGGTGGAGGGGCGTAGACGTCGGCACTGAAGCTTTCTTT. Protein sequence: CASSVRWRGVDVGTEAFF.

The J gene is TRBJ2-1, the V gene TRBV15, with 8 bases fitting TRBD2. V trimming: 0 bases; J trimming: 6 bases; junction bases outside the gene matches: 7. The germline V gene has CDR1 LNHNV and CDR2 YYDKDF (reference sequence). The CDR3 extends over 16 amino acids. CDR3 in amino acids: CATSRDQRGTSNEQFF. DNA of the CDR3: TGTGCCACCAGCAGAGATCAGAGGGGGACTAGCAATGAGCAGTTCTTC. The full variable domain, completed using reference TRBV15 and TRBJ2-1, is DAMVIQNPRYQVTQFGKPVTLSCSQTLNHNVMYWYQQKSSQAPKLLFHYYDKDFNNEADTPDNFQSRRPNTSFCFLDIRSPGLGDTAMYLCATSRDQRGTSNEQFFGPGTRLTVL.